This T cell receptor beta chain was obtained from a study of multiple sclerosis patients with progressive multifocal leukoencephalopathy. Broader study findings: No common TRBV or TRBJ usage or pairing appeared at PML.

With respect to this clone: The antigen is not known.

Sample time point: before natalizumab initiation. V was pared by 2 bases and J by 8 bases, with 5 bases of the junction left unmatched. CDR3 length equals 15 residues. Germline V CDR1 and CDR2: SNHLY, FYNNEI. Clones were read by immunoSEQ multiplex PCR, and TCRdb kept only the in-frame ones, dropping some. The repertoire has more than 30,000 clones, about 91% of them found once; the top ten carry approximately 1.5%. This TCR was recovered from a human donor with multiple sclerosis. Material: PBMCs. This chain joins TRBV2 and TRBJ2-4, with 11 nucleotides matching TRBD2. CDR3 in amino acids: CASSEMASGRYIQYF. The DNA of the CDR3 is TGTGCCAGCAGTGAAATGGCTAGCGGGAGGTACATTCAGTACTTC.